A single sample gave rise to the 32 T cell receptor beta chains below, sequenced in a study of blood T cell repertoires in COVID-19. Data came from immunoSEQ multiplex PCR; TCRdb stores just in-frame clones and leaves some out. This table holds around 85,000 clones, approximately 88% found once. The sample comprised peripheral blood. The source is a man between 60 and 75 years old with acute or convalescent COVID-19.

This clone was counted only a few times. V gene TRBV18 combines with J gene TRBJ1-5; a possible D gene is TRBD1 (5 bases). Germline CDR1 and CDR2: KGHSH and LQKENI. V was shortened by 1 base and J by 4 bases, with 11 bases between the two germline ends. This CDR3 is 15 amino acids long. This CDR3 is CASSPQEGTNQPQHF. The CDR3 nucleotides read TGTGCCAGCTCACCACAGGAGGGGACGAATCAGCCCCAGCATTTT.

The rearrangement links TRBV7-3 to TRBJ2-3; 7 bases are a match to TRBD2. CDR1 is SGHTA, CDR2 FQGTGA, per germline. The V segment lost 4 bases and the J segment 4 bases; nucleotides outside the gene matches: 11. The CDR3 has 16 amino acids. The CDR3 loop is CASSSEGSGAPDTQYF. The CDR3 DNA sequence: TGTGCCAGCAGCTCCGAGGGAAGCGGGGCTCCAGATACGCAGTATTTT.

The chain joins TRBV5-8 to TRBJ1-2; D gene uncertain. This CDR3 has 12 amino acids. Germline assignment: CDR1 SGHTS and CDR2 YDEGEE. Trimming stripped 0 bases from V and 5 bases from J, with 5 bases between. CDR3 protein: CASSLDQYGYTF. The CDR3 DNA follows: TGTGCCAGCAGCTTGGATCAGTATGGCTACACCTTC.

This chain links TRBV7-9 with TRBJ1-3; D uncertain. This CDR3 has 15 residues. Germline V lookup: CDR1 SEHNR, CDR2 FQNEAQ (reference sequence). V was trimmed by 3 bases and J by 4 bases, leaving 13 bases between them. The CDR3 loop is CASSFLVVAGNTIYF. CDR3 nucleotides: TGTGCCAGCAGCTTTCTAGTCGTCGCCGGAAACACCATATATTTT.

The chain recombines TRBV5-4 with TRBJ2-7; TRBD2 matches at 13 bases. Per germline, CDR1 SGHNT and CDR2 YYREEE (reference sequence). CDR3 size: 17 residues. Trimming removed 4 bases from V and 4 bases from J; junction bases left unmatched: 11. CDR3 region: CASSPRLAGGAPYEQYF. CDR3 nucleotide sequence: TGTGCCAGCAGCCCGAGACTAGCGGGGGGTGCTCCGTACGAGCAGTACTTC.

The chain employs TRBV6-1 and TRBJ1-4, with D uncertain. V lost 1 base to trimming and J lost 9 bases, with 3 bases between them. CDR3 length equals 11 residues. The germline V gene has CDR1 MNHNS and CDR2 SASEGT. The CDR3 bases are TGTGCCAGCAGTGAAGTCAAAAAACTGTTTTTT. This gives the protein CASSEVKKLFF.

V and J are TRBV4-1 and TRBJ1-1, with D uncertain. V was clipped by 0 bases and J by 1 base, with 6 bases between them. The CDR3 loop spans 14 amino acids. CDR1 is MGHRA, CDR2 YSYEKL, per germline. As DNA, the CDR3 is TGCGCCAGCAGCCAAGAGATCGGGAACACTGAAGCTTTCTTT. Translated: CASSQEIGNTEAFF.

This chain uses TRBV27 with TRBJ1-1, with a weak D call TRBD1 (6 bases). CDR1 is MNHEY and CDR2 is SMNVEV in the germline V gene (reference sequence). The CDR3 covers 15 residues. Trimming left V 2 bases short and J 4 bases short, with 14 bases between. CDR3 region: CASSLTGSLSTEAFF. The CDR3 DNA sequence: TGTGCCAGCAGTTTAACAGGGAGTTTGAGCACTGAAGCTTTCTTT.

The V and J genes are TRBV5-1 and TRBJ1-3; the match to TRBD1 covers 7 bases. Germline CDR1 reads SGHRS; CDR2 reads YFSETQ. This CDR3 has 17 residues. The junction had 8 bases not matched to a gene; V was cut back by 2 bases and J by 0 bases. The CDR3 reads CASSLQGSQSSGNTIYF. For the CDR3, the DNA is TGCGCCAGCAGCTTACAGGGGTCCCAAAGCTCTGGAAACACCATATATTTT.

The J gene is TRBJ2-3, the V gene TRBV4-3, with 12 bases identical to TRBD2. J lost 8 bases, V lost 2 bases, and 11 bases had no gene match. Germline CDR1 LGHNA, CDR2 YSLEER. CDR3 length equals 17 residues. CDR3 region: CASSQNSLAGGFSTQYF. As DNA, the CDR3 is TGCGCCAGCAGCCAAAACTCACTAGCGGGGGGATTCTCTACGCAGTATTTT.

This sequence joins TRBV7-9 and TRBJ2-5, with TRBD1 matching over 7 bases. The CDR3 loop spans 14 amino acids. CDR1 is SEHNR, CDR2 FQNEAQ, per germline (reference sequence). The ends lost 6 bases at V and 4 bases at J; junction bases unmatched: 8. The CDR3 loop is CASSPGDRGETQYF. CDR3 nucleotide sequence: TGTGCCAGCAGTCCCGGGGACAGAGGAGAGACCCAGTACTTC. Supplemented by reference TRBV7-9 and TRBJ2-5, the full variable domain reads DTGVSQNPRHKITKRGQNVTFRCDPISEHNRLYWYRQTLGQGPEFLTYFQNEAQLEKSRLLSDRFSAERPKGSFSTLEIQRTEQGDSAMYLCASSPGDRGETQYFGPGTRLLVL.

V gene TRBV9 combines with J gene TRBJ1-3; no clear D gene. The CDR3 sequence is 17 residues long. The germline V gene has CDR1 SGDLS and CDR2 YYNGEE. Trimming removed 1 base at V and 3 bases at J, with 17 bases between. The CDR3 nucleotides are TGTGCCAGCAGCGTAAAAGGAACGCTAGACGGTGGAAACACCATATATTTT. Translation: CASSVKGTLDGGNTIYF.

J is TRBJ2-7 and V is TRBV7-2, with 9 bases matching TRBD2. Germline CDR1 and CDR2: SGHTA and FQGNSA. This CDR3 contains 19 residues. V lost 0 bases to trimming and J lost 2 bases; unmatched junction nucleotides: 14. For the CDR3, the DNA is TGTGCCAGCAGCTTAGCACGGGGTCGCGGGGGGGGCTTGGCCTACGAGCAGTACTTC. This translates into CASSLARGRGGGLAYEQYF.

The chain recombines TRBV7-2 with TRBJ2-6; 7 nucleotides align to TRBD1. Germline V gene lookup returns CDR1 SGHTA and CDR2 FQGNSA. The junction had 4 bases not matched to a gene; V was cut back by 2 bases and J by 0 bases. The CDR3 is 17 residues long. CDR3: CASSLRQGSSGANVLTF. The DNA for the CDR3 is TGTGCCAGCAGCTTAAGACAGGGTAGCTCTGGGGCCAACGTCCTGACTTTC.

V usage is TRBV3-1 (or the pseudogene TRBV3-2) and J usage is TRBJ1-1, with a possible D match to TRBD1 (5 bases). Germline values: CDR1 LGHDT, CDR2 YNNKEL (reference sequence). CDR3 length: 13 amino acids. Trimming took off 5 bases at V and 4 bases at J, with 11 bases between the two ends. The DNA for the CDR3 is TGTGCCAGCAGCGGTCAGGGTTTCACTGAAGCTTTCTTT. Its translation: CASSGQGFTEAFF.

V gene TRBV15 combines with J gene TRBJ2-3; TRBD2 is a possible D gene (7 bases). This CDR3 spans 16 amino acids. Trimming left V 3 bases short and J 4 bases short, with 17 bases between. Germline CDR1 and CDR2: LNHNV and YYDKDF (reference sequence). The CDR3 spells CATSSVGGAKADTQYF. The CDR3 region has the DNA TGTGCCACCAGCAGTGTTGGGGGGGCAAAAGCAGATACGCAGTATTTT.

The sample holds one count of this clone. The chain carries TRBV12-3 or TRBV12-4 and TRBJ1-1; D is uncertain. This CDR3 comprises 11 residues. Trimming removed 7 bases from V and 5 bases from J, with 8 bases in between. In DNA form, the CDR3 reads TGTGCCAGCAAACGGGGTACTGAAGCTTTCTTT. It encodes CASKRGTEAFF.

The chain carries TRBV19 and TRBJ2-3; 7 bases match TRBD1. Germline CDR1 and CDR2: LNHDA and SQIVND (reference sequence). The CDR3 covers 18 residues. V shed 1 base and J 4 bases; nucleotides not matched to a gene: 14. The CDR3 protein is CASSIGDRTLQSADTQYF. CDR3 sequence (DNA): TGTGCCAGTAGTATAGGGGACAGAACCCTCCAGAGCGCAGATACGCAGTATTTT.

The chain has TRBV5-6 and TRBJ2-3; 8 positions agree with TRBD2. V shed 3 bases, J shed 6 bases, and the junction held 3 bases outside the gene matches. Per the germline V gene, CDR1 is SGHDT and CDR2 is YYEEEE. The CDR3 is 13 amino acids. CDR3 nucleotide sequence: TGTGCCAGCAGCTATAGCGGGGTCGATACGCAGTATTTT. It translates to CASSYSGVDTQYF. The full variable domain, with the rest looked up from reference TRBV5-6 and TRBJ2-3, is DAGVTQSPTHLIKTRGQQVTLRCSPKSGHDTVSWYQQALGQGPQFIFQYYEEEERQRGNFPDRFSGHQFPNYSSELNVNALLLGDSALYLCASSYSGVDTQYFGPGTRLTVL.

The V call is TRBV9, the J call TRBJ2-3, with D perhaps matching TRBD2 (7 bases). Germline V gene data show CDR1 as SGDLS and CDR2 as YYNGEE. CDR3 length: 15 amino acids. V was pared by 3 bases and J by 5 bases, with 16 bases between. In DNA form, the CDR3 reads TGTGCCAGCAGCGATTTGCGGGGGCGGGAAGATACGCAGTATTTT. This translates into CASSDLRGREDTQYF.

The rearrangement uses TRBV29-1 and TRBJ1-2; 7 positions agree with TRBD1. Trimming at V came to 4 bases and at J to 4 bases, leaving 9 bases not matched to a gene. The CDR3 has 14 amino acids. Germline CDR1 SQVTM, CDR2 ANQGSEA. CDR3 region: CSVGDDRARYGYTF. DNA for the CDR3: TGCAGCGTTGGGGATGACAGGGCACGCTATGGCTACACCTTC.

The chain combines TRBV6-5 with TRBJ1-2, with TRBD1 identical over 7 bases. This CDR3 region has 15 residues. With V trimmed by 6 bases and J by 4 bases, 11 bases remained unmatched. Per the germline V gene, CDR1 is MNHEY and CDR2 is SVGAGI. In DNA form, the CDR3 reads TGTGCCAGCAGAGAGACAGGGTACAACCGCTATGGCTACACCTTC. It codes for CASRETGYNRYGYTF.

This chain links TRBV13 with TRBJ1-1; TRBD1 aligns across 9 bases. The CDR3 is 14 residues long. The V gene's germline CDR1 is PRHDT and CDR2 FYEKMQ (reference sequence). After removal of 4 bases from V and 2 bases from J, the junction contained 2 bases not matched to a gene. DNA for the CDR3: TGTGCCAGCAGCTGGGGACAGGGAAACACTGAAGCTTTCTTT. It is translated as CASSWGQGNTEAFF.

With regard to this clone: The junction departs from the called germline gene at one end, perhaps through a read error. The rearrangement links TRBV12-5 to TRBJ1-5; D unclear. The CDR3 spans 14 residues. Germline-derived CDR1 and CDR2 are LGHNT and FRNRAP. CDR3 in DNA: TGTGCTAGTGGCTTGGGGTCGGGCAATCAGCCCCAGCATTTT. It encodes CASGLGSGNQPQHF.

The chain has TRBV7-9 and TRBJ1-2, with D hard to call. CDR1 and CDR2 from the germline V gene are SEHNR and FQNEAQ (reference sequence). The CDR3 has 16 residues. The ends were cut back, 5 bases at V and 3 bases at J, with 19 bases in the middle. The CDR3 DNA reads TGTGCCAGCAGCCCCCCGGGCCCGAAGGGAGACTATGGCTACACCTTC. As protein: CASSPPGPKGDYGYTF.

This clone showed up just once. The V call is TRBV7-2, the J call TRBJ1-5; the match to TRBD1 covers 9 bases. The V gene end was trimmed by 5 bases and the J gene end by 6 bases; junction bases not matched to a gene: 14. The V gene's germline CDR1 is SGHTA and CDR2 FQGNSA. The length of the CDR3 is 17 residues. The CDR3 nucleotides are TGTGCCAGCAGCCCAGGGGGGACAGGGAAGGTCGGTCAGCCCCAGCATTTT. Its translation is CASSPGGTGKVGQPQHF. Complete variable domain (other parts from reference TRBV7-2 and TRBJ1-5): GAGVSQSPSNKVTEKGKDVELRCDPISGHTALYWYRQSLGQGLEFLIYFQGNSAPDKSGLPSDRFSAERTGGSVSTLTIQRTQQEDSAVYLCASSPGGTGKVGQPQHFGDGTRLSIL.

The CDR3 bases are TGTGCCAGCAGCCAGGGCGAGATCCCCAACGAGCAGTACTTC. It is translated as CASSQGEIPNEQYF. The V gene is TRBV3-1 (or the pseudogene TRBV3-2), the J gene TRBJ2-7; no clear D gene. The germline V and J ends were trimmed by 3 bases and 5 bases, with 14 bases remaining between them. The CDR3 has 14 residues. CDR1 and CDR2 from the germline V gene are LGHDT and YNNKEL (reference sequence).

The chain joins TRBV3-1 (or the pseudogene TRBV3-2) to TRBJ2-2, with D possibly being TRBD1 (6 bases). This CDR3 has 15 residues. CDR1 and CDR2 (germline): LGHDT, YNNKEL (reference sequence). V was pared by 1 base and J by 1 base, with 7 bases between. The CDR3 nucleotides read TGTGCCAGCAGCCAAGTCAGGGGGAACACCGGGGAGCTGTTTTTT. Protein: CASSQVRGNTGELFF.

This clone appeared a single time. The V and J genes are TRBV27 and TRBJ2-3; D unresolved. CDR3 length equals 14 residues. Deletions cut 7 bases from V and 0 bases from J, with 11 bases between. Germline CDR1 is MNHEY and CDR2 is SMNVEV (reference sequence). The CDR3 DNA reads as TGTGCCAGCAAGAGAAGCACTAGCACAGATACGCAGTATTTT. Amino acid sequence: CASKRSTSTDTQYF.

The chain recombines TRBV3-1 (or the pseudogene TRBV3-2) with TRBJ1-5; possible D gene TRBD1, 6 bases. V was pared by 1 base and J by 0 bases, with 13 bases between. Looked up from germline, CDR1 is LGHDT and CDR2 is YNNKEL (reference sequence). CDR3 length equals 17 residues. CDR3 bases: TGTGCCAGCAGCCAAGGGTTGAGGGGGAATAGCAATCAGCCCCAGCATTTT. This codes for CASSQGLRGNSNQPQHF.

The chain is built from TRBV27 and TRBJ2-1; D is possibly TRBD1 (5 bases). Germline CDR1 MNHEY, CDR2 SMNVEV (reference sequence). CDR3 length equals 14 residues. Trimming removed 9 bases from V and 3 bases from J, with 15 bases in between. CDR3 in amino acids: CASAQGGLYNEQFF. DNA for the CDR3: TGTGCCAGTGCTCAGGGTGGGCTCTACAATGAGCAGTTCTTC.

J is TRBJ2-3 and V is TRBV4-2, with TRBD2 matching 8 bases. Germline V gene lookup returns CDR1 LGHNA and CDR2 YNFKEQ. The CDR3 is 18 residues long. Trimming removed 4 bases from V and 0 bases from J; junction bases left unmatched: 12. CDR3 residues: CASSLQPPGGSSTDTQYF. CDR3 sequence (DNA): TGTGCCAGCAGCCTACAACCTCCGGGGGGGTCTAGCACAGATACGCAGTATTTT.